This TCR beta chain was identified during a study of cytomegalovirus exposure and HLA in healthy donors. PCR amplification relied on 60 Vbeta primers (plus 13 Jbeta primers). In the original processing: A later analysis tallied 75 million to 80 million unique TCR beta chains, approximately 11 million of them shared. Generated by immunoSEQ multiplex PCR, the TCRdb table keeps only in-frame clones and is missing some. D and trimming come from the DNA, and the V and J calls and clone size come from that table. The data contain 140,000 or so clones, 75% to 80% of them singletons. CDR1 SGHNT and CDR2 YYREEE come from the germline V gene (reference sequence). V was clipped by 4 bases and J by 11 bases; unmatched bases: 6. The CDR3 is 13 amino acids.

This clonotype was sampled from a woman aged 18-35 years in good health and CMV-seropositive. V is TRBV5-4 and J is TRBJ1-6, with 7 bases identical to TRBD1. The sample taken for sequencing was PBMCs. In nucleotides, the CDR3 is TGTGCCAGCAGCGAGACAGGGCGGACACCCCTCCACTTT. Residues: CASSETGRTPLHF. The entire variable domain, with the rest obtained from reference TRBV5-4 and TRBJ1-6, is as follows: ETGVTQSPTHLIKTRGQQVTLRCSSQSGHNTVSWYQQALGQGPQFIFQYYREEENGRGNFPPRFSGLQFPNYSSELNVNALELDDSALYLCASSETGRTPLHFGNGTRLTVT.